The T cell receptor beta chain described here comes from a study of response to subunit inactivated influenza vaccine. The CDR3 has 13 amino acids. V lost 0 bases to trimming and J lost 3 bases, with 6 bases between them. Germline V gene data show CDR1 as SGHRS and CDR2 as YFSETQ. This clonotype was found many times. TCRdb used MiXCR to reprocess the RT-PCR reads, holding one entry per CDR3 protein. The table lists approximately 500,000 distinct CDR3 sequences, approximately 15% of them singletons. The TCR sequence derives from a man aged 45-65 years who received an inactivated influenza vaccine. Sample: PBMCs from blood, taken approximately 13 days after vaccination. This chain joins TRBV5-1 and TRBJ1-2; D is unresolved. The DNA for the CDR3 is TGCGCCAGCAGCTTGGCCAGAGACTATGGCTACACCTTC. Translated: CASSLARDYGYTF.